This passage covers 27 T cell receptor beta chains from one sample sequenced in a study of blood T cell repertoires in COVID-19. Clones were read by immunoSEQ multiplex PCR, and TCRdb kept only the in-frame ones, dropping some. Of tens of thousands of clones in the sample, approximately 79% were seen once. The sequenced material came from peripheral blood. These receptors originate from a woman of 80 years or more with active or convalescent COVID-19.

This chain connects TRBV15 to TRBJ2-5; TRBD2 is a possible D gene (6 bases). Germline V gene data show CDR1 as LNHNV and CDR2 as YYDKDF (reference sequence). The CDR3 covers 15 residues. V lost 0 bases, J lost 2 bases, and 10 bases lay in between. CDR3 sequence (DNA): TGTGCCACCAGCAGAGAGGGGCGGGGACAAGAGACCCAGTACTTC. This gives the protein CATSREGRGQETQYF.

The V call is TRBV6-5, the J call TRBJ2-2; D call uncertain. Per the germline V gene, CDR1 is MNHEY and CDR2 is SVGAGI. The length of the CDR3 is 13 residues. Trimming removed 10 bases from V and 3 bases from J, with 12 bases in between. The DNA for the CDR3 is TGTGCCATCGCACTTATGCACACCGGGGAGCTGTTTTTT. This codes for CAIALMHTGELFF.

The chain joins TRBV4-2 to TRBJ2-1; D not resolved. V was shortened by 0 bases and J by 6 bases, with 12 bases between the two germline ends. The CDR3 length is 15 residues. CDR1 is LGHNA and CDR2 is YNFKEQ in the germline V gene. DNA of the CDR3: TGTGCCAGCAGCCAAGATACTCATTCTGGCAATGAGCAGTTCTTC. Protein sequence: CASSQDTHSGNEQFF.

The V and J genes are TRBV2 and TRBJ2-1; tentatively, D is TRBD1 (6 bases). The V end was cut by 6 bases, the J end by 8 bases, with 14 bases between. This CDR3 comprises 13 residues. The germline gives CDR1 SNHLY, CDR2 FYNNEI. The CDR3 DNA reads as TGTGCCAGCAGAGGGACAAATTGGGATGAGCAGTTCTTC. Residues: CASRGTNWDEQFF.

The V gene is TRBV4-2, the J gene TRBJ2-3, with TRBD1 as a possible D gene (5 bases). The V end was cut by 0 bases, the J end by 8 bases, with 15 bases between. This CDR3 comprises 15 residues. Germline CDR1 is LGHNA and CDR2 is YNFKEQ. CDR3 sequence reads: CASSQEERQGGTQYF. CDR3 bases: TGTGCCAGCAGCCAAGAGGAGAGGCAGGGTGGTACGCAGTATTTT.

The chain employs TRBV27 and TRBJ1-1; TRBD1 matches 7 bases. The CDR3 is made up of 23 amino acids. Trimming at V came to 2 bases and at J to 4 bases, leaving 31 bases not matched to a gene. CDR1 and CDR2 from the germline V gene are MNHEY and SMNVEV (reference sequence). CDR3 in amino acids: CASSLNALRKYDPSTGKATEAFF. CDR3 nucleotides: TGTGCCAGCAGTTTAAACGCGTTAAGGAAATACGACCCATCGACAGGGAAAGCCACTGAAGCTTTCTTT.

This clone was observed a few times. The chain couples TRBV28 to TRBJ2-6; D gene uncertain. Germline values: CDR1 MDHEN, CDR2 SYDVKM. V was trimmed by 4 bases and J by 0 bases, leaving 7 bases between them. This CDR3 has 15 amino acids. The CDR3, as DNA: TGTGCCAGCAGTTCCCCACTCTCTGGGGCCAACGTCCTGACTTTC. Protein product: CASSSPLSGANVLTF. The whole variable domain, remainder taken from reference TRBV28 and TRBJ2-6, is DVKVTQSSRYLVKRTGEKVFLECVQDMDHENMFWYRQDPGLGLRLIYFSYDVKMKEKGDIPEGYSVSREKKERFSLILESASTNQTSMYLCASSSPLSGANVLTFGAGSRLTVL.

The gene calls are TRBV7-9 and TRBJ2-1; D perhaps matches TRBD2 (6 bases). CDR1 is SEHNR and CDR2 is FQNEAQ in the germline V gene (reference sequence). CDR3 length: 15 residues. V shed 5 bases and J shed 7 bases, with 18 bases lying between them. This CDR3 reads CASSPNAGLGNEQFF. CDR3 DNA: TGTGCCAGCAGCCCCAACGCGGGGTTGGGGAATGAGCAGTTCTTC.

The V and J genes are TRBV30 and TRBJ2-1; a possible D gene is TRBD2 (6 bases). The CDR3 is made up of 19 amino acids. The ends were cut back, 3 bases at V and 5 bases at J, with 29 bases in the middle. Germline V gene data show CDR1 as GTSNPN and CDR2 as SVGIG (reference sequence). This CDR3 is CAWRAAVPPAGSGHNEQFF. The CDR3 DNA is TGTGCCTGGAGAGCCGCGGTCCCTCCCGCGGGGAGCGGACACAATGAGCAGTTCTTC. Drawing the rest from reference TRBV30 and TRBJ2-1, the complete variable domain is SQTIHQWPATLVQPVGSPLSLECTVEGTSNPNLYWYRQAAGRGLQLLFYSVGIGQISSEVPQNLSASRPQDRQFILSSKKLLLSDSGFYLCAWRAAVPPAGSGHNEQFFGPGTRLTVL.

Here the CDR3 reads CAISGTGGEGYNEQFF. CDR3 sequence (DNA): TGTGCCATCAGTGGGACGGGAGGGGAGGGGTACAATGAGCAGTTCTTC. The chain couples TRBV10-3 to TRBJ2-1; 8 positions match TRBD2. Trimming at V came to 4 bases and at J to 4 bases, leaving 9 bases not matched to a gene. Germline V CDR1 and CDR2: ENHRY, SYGVKD. This CDR3 is built from 16 residues.

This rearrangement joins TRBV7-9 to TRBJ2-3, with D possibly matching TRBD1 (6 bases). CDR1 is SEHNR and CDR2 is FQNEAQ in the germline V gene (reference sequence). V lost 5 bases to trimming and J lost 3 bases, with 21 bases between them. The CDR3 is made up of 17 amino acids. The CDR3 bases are TGTGCCAGCAGCCCCGACGACACAGGGTGGGGGACAGATACGCAGTATTTT. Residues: CASSPDDTGWGTDTQYF.

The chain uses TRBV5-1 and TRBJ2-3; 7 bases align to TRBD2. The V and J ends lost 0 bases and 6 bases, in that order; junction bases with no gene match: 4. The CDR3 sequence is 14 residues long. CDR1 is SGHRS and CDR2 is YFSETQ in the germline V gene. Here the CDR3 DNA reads TGCGCCAGCAGCTTGGGGGGAGCGGGGGATACGCAGTATTTT. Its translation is CASSLGGAGDTQYF.

The CDR3 loop reads CASSRSSGRVANTGELFF. CDR3 coding DNA: TGCGCCAGCAGCCGATCTAGCGGGAGGGTCGCGAACACCGGGGAGCTGTTTTTT. V is TRBV4-3 and J is TRBJ2-2; 12 bases line up with TRBD2. This CDR3 is built from 18 residues. With V trimmed by 4 bases and J by 0 bases, 6 bases remained unmatched. Germline lookup yields CDR1 LGHNA and CDR2 YSLEER.

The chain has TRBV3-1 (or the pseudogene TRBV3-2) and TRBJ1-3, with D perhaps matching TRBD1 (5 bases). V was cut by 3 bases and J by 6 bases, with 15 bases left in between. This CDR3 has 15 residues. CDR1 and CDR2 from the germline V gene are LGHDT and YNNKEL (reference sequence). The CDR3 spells CASSQSGGTKNTIYF. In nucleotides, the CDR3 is TGTGCCAGCAGCCAGTCCGGCGGGACGAAAAACACCATATATTTT.

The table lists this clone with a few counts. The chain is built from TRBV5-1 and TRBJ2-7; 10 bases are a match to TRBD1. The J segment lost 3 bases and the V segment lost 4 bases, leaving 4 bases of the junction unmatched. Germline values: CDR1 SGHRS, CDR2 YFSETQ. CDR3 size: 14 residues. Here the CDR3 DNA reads TGCGCCAGCAGCCCGGGACAGGGGAGCTACGAGCAGTACTTC. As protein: CASSPGQGSYEQYF.

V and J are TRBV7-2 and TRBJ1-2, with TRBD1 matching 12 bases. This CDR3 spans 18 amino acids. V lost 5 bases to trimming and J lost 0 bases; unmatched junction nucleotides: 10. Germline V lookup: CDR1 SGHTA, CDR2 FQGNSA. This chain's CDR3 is CASSLASGTGGPNYGYTF. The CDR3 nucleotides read TGTGCCAGCAGCCTTGCCTCCGGGACAGGGGGCCCTAACTATGGCTACACCTTC.

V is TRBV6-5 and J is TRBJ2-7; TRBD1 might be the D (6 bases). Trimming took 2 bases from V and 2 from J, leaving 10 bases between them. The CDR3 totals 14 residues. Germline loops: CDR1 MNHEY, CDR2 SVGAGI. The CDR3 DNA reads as TGTGCCAGCAGTTACGCAGGGGTCCCCTACGAGCAGTACTTC. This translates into CASSYAGVPYEQYF.

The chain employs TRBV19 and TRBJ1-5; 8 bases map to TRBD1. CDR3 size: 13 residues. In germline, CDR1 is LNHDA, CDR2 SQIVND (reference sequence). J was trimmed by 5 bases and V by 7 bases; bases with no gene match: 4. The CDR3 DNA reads TGTGCCAGTACCGGGACAGGAGATCAGCCCCAGCATTTT. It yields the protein CASTGTGDQPQHF.

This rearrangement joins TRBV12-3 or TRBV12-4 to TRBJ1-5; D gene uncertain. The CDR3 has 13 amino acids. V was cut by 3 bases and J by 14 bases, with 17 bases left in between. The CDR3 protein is CASSFNSAGKEHF. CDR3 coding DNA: TGTGCCAGCAGTTTTAATTCGGCAGGAAAAGAGCATTTT.

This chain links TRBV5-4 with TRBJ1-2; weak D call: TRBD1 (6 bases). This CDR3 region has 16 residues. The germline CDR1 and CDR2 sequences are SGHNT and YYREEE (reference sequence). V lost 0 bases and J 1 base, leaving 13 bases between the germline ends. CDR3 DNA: TGTGCCAGCAGCTTGGGGGGCAGGGGAGATAACTATGGCTACACCTTC. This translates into CASSLGGRGDNYGYTF.

The CDR3 DNA reads TGTGCCAGCAGCTTGGAAGTACTAGCGGGAGAGGAGACCCAGTACTTC. Protein product: CASSLEVLAGEETQYF. The chain links TRBV5-6 to TRBJ2-5; 11 positions match TRBD2. Germline CDR1 reads SGHDT; CDR2 reads YYEEEE. V lost 0 bases, J lost 5 bases, and 6 bases stayed unmatched. The CDR3 runs 16 residues.

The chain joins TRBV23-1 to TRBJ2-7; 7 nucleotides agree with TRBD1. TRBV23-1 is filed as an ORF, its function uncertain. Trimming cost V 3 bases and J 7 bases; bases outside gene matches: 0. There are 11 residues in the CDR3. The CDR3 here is CASSHRGEQYF. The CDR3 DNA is TGCGCCAGCAGTCACAGGGGGGAGCAGTACTTC.

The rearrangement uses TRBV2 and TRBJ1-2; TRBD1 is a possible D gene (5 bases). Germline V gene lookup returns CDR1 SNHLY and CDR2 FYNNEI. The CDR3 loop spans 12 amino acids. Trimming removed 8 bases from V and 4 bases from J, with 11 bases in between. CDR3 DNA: TGTGCCAGCCTTGACAGCCCCTATGGCTACACCTTC. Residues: CASLDSPYGYTF.

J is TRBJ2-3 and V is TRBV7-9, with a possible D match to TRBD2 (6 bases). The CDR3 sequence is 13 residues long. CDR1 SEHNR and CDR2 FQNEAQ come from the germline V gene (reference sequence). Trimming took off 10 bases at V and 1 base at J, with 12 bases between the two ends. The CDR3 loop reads CATGLLGTDTQYF. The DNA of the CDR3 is TGTGCCACGGGACTGTTAGGCACAGATACGCAGTATTTT. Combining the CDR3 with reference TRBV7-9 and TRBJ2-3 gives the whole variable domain DTGVSQNPRHKITKRGQNVTFRCDPISEHNRLYWYRQTLGQGPEFLTYFQNEAQLEKSRLLSDRFSAERPKGSFSTLEIQRTEQGDSAMYLCATGLLGTDTQYFGPGTRLTVL.

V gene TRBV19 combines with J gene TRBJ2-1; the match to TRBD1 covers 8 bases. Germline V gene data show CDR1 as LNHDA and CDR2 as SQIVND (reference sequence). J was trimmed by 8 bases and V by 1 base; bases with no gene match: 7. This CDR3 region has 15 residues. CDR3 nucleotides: TGTGCCAGTAGTATAGGCAACAGGGGGGCCGATGAGCAGTTCTTC. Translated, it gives CASSIGNRGADEQFF.

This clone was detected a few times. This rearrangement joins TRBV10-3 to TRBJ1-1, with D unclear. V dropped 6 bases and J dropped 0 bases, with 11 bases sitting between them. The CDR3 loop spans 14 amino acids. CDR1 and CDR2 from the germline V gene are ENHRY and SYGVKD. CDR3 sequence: CAIRGEEMNTEAFF. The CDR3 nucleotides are TGTGCCATCAGAGGCGAGGAGATGAACACTGAAGCTTTCTTT.

Here the CDR3 DNA reads TGTGCCAGTAGTAGTAGCTCTGGAAACACCATATATTTT. Its translation: CASSSSSGNTIYF. V gene TRBV19 combines with J gene TRBJ1-3; D is undetermined. Between the trimmed V and J ends, which lost 4 bases and 0 bases, there was a span of 4 bases. Per the germline V gene, CDR1 is LNHDA and CDR2 is SQIVND (reference sequence). The CDR3 totals 13 residues.